Given below is one T cell receptor beta chain in context. TCRdb's copy holds only in-frame clones and misses some; the assay was immunoSEQ multiplex PCR. The data hold a few hundred thousand clones, with 65% to 90% observed a single time. This sample stems from a study of blood T cell repertoires in COVID-19. Sequencing was carried out using PBMCs or T cells enriched from blood (not recorded which). The receptor was isolated from a woman aged 30 to 39 who had been exposed to COVID-19.

Written as DNA, the CDR3 is TGTGCCAGCAGTTTATCAGAACCGCGCACCGCCTACGAGCAGTACTTC. This codes for CASSLSEPRTAYEQYF. V gene TRBV27 combines with J gene TRBJ2-7; D is unresolved. V was cut by 0 bases and J by 2 bases, with 14 bases left in between. From germline, CDR1 is MNHEY and CDR2 SMNVEV (reference sequence). The CDR3 extends over 16 amino acids.